This is a list of T cell receptor beta chains from one sample in a study of cytomegalovirus exposure and HLA in healthy donors. Sequencing used immunoSEQ multiplex PCR; TCRdb keeps in-frame clones, though not all of them. The table records roughly 150,000 clones, 64% of them present only once. Material for sequencing was PBMCs. The receptor set was obtained from a young woman in good health and CMV-seropositive. The CDR3 runs from the conserved cysteine through the conserved F or W. D genes are given only for firm matches. Size values are once, few and many counts, or a class for expanded clones, and some rows have none.

TRBJ2-7	TRBD1	NA	TRBV6-1	CASSAGTGVGEQYF	TGTGCCAGCAGTGCAGGGACAGGGGTCGGCGAGCAGTACTTC
TRBJ2-1	TRBD2	NA	TRBV5-1	CASSFSGSSYNEQFF	TGCGCCAGCAGCTTTAGCGGGAGCTCCTACAATGAGCAGTTCTTC
TRBJ1-1	NA	NA	TRBV27	CASSLLAGRDMNTEAFF	TGTGCCAGCAGTTTATTGGCAGGGAGGGACATGAACACTGAAGCTTTCTTT
TRBJ2-1	NA	few	TRBV25-1	CASRHDTQDKQFF	TGTGCCAGCAGACACGACACCCAAGATAAGCAGTTCTTC
TRBJ2-3	TRBD2	NA	TRBV30	CAWSPGGADTQYF	TGTGCCTGGAGTCCGGGGGGAGCAGATACGCAGTATTTT
TRBJ2-7	NA	NA	TRBV5-4	CASSPGQDSNEQYF	TGTGCCAGCAGCCCCGGGCAGGACTCCAATGAGCAGTACTTC
TRBJ2-3	NA	NA	TRBV4-1	CASSQGLIGYF	TGCGCCAGCAGCCAGGGACTGATCGGGTATTTT
TRBJ1-1	TRBD1	NA	TRBV29-1	CSVALGQDTEAFF	TGCAGCGTTGCATTAGGACAGGACACTGAAGCTTTCTTT
TRBJ2-6	NA	NA	TRBV19	CASSNRRSGANVLTF	TGTGCCAGTAGTAATCGTCGCTCTGGGGCCAACGTCCTGACTTTC
TRBJ2-2	TRBD2	few	TRBV10-2	CASSGTSGGTGELFF	TGCGCCAGCAGTGGGACTAGCGGGGGGACCGGGGAGCTGTTTTTT
TRBJ2-1	NA	NA	TRBV27	CASSLGPTYNEQFF	TGTGCCAGCAGCTTGGGCCCAACCTACAATGAGCAGTTCTTC
TRBJ1-6	NA	NA	TRBV15	CATSRDVGQGNSPLHF	TGTGCCACCAGCAGAGATGTCGGCCAGGGCAATTCACCCCTCCACTTT
TRBJ1-2	NA	NA	TRBV19	CASSIGSRYGYTF	TGTGCCAGTAGTATAGGTTCCCGCTATGGCTACACCTTC
TRBJ1-5	NA	NA	TRBV5-8	CASSLDRSNQPQHF	TGTGCCAGCAGCTTGGACAGGAGCAATCAGCCCCAGCATTTT
TRBJ2-3	NA	NA	TRBV19	CASRAWDTQYF	TGTGCCAGTAGGGCATGGGATACGCAGTATTTT
TRBJ2-3	NA	NA	TRBV5-7	CASSLFRIVSELTDTQYF	TGTGCCAGCAGCTTGTTTCGAATTGTTTCCGAACTCACAGATACGCAGTATTTT